The 17 T cell receptor beta chains listed next were all sequenced from one sample in a study of blood T cell repertoires in COVID-19. Here immunoSEQ multiplex PCR was the method, and the copy in TCRdb shows in-frame clones only, minus some. The data contain approximately 310,000 clones, roughly 85% of them seen just once; the ten biggest clones take up 2.2%. Material for sequencing was PBMCs or T cells enriched from blood (not recorded which). All receptors come from a man under 40 who had recovered from COVID-19.

In this sample, this clone turned up once. This chain joins TRBV6-5 and TRBJ2-5; 8 bases align to TRBD2. V dropped 7 bases and J dropped 3; count of bases not matched to a gene: 10. The V gene's germline CDR1 is MNHEY and CDR2 SVGAGI. CDR3 length: 15 residues. Here the CDR3 reads CASNLAKTSEETQYF. The CDR3 coding sequence is TGTGCCAGCAATTTAGCGAAGACTAGCGAAGAGACCCAGTACTTC.

This clone has only one observation. The rearrangement uses TRBV5-6 and TRBJ1-4, with a tentative D call TRBD1 (5 bases). The CDR3 consists of 16 residues. Trimming stripped 3 bases from V and 2 bases from J, with 14 bases between. CDR1 is SGHDT, CDR2 YYEEEE, per germline. The CDR3 DNA follows: TGTGCCAGCAGCTGGGGCGGACCTGCTACTAATGAAAAACTGTTTTTT. Translated, it gives CASSWGGPATNEKLFF.

The rearrangement links TRBV5-1 to TRBJ2-5; D is perhaps TRBD2 (6 bases). V lost 0 bases, J lost 3 bases, and 12 bases lay in between. Germline CDR1 SGHRS, CDR2 YFSETQ. CDR3 length: 15 residues. CDR3: CASSLGGGNKETQYF. CDR3 nucleotide sequence: TGCGCCAGCAGCTTGGGAGGAGGGAATAAAGAGACCCAGTACTTC.

The chain joins TRBV7-6 to TRBJ1-1; TRBD1 might be the D (6 bases). Germline V gene lookup returns CDR1 SGHVS and CDR2 FNYEAQ. This CDR3 contains 11 residues. V was pared by 5 bases and J by 5 bases, with 6 bases between. The CDR3 here is CASSQGTEAFF. For the CDR3, the DNA is TGTGCCAGCAGCCAGGGGACTGAAGCTTTCTTT.

V gene TRBV6-5 combines with J gene TRBJ2-3; 9 positions match TRBD1. The germline gives CDR1 MNHEY, CDR2 SVGAGI. Trimming at V came to 4 bases and at J to 0 bases, leaving 5 bases not matched to a gene. This CDR3 region has 16 residues. The CDR3 here is CASSSGTGTSTDTQYF. The CDR3 DNA reads as TGTGCCAGCAGTTCCGGGACAGGGACTAGCACAGATACGCAGTATTTT.

The chain is built from TRBV5-1 and TRBJ2-3, with 7 bases aligning to TRBD1. This CDR3 region has 14 residues. J gave up 5 bases and V 4 bases, and 7 bases lay outside the gene matches. CDR1 is SGHRS and CDR2 is YFSETQ in the germline V gene. CDR3 coding DNA: TGCGCCAGCAGCGACGACAGGGCTGGAGATACGCAGTATTTT. Translating it yields CASSDDRAGDTQYF.

The chain combines TRBV5-5 with TRBJ2-3, with 10 bases identical to TRBD1. Germline V gene data show CDR1 as SGHKS and CDR2 as YYEKEE (reference sequence). This CDR3 spans 15 amino acids. V lost 4 bases to trimming and J lost 2 bases; unmatched junction nucleotides: 4. This CDR3 reads CASSLGQGITDTQYF. CDR3 in DNA: TGTGCCAGCAGCCTGGGACAGGGGATCACAGATACGCAGTATTTT.

V and J are TRBV7-6 and TRBJ1-1; D is ambiguous. V lost 9 bases and J 8 bases, leaving 13 bases between the germline ends. Germline V gene data show CDR1 as SGHVS and CDR2 as FNYEAQ. The CDR3 is made up of 11 amino acids. The CDR3 nucleotides are TGTGCCAGTTGGGCAGGCGACGAAGCTTTCTTT. Translating it yields CASWAGDEAFF.

A note on this clone: At one end the junction does not follow the germline gene, possibly because of a read error. The chain has TRBV7-2 and TRBJ1-2, with 11 bases that match TRBD1. The CDR3 contains 13 residues. Per the germline V gene, CDR1 is SGHTA and CDR2 is FQGNSA. The CDR3 here is CASSSTRDRGFHF. DNA of the CDR3: TGTGCCAGCAGCTCCACCCGGGACAGGGGGTTTCATTTC. Together with reference TRBV7-2 and TRBJ1-2, the CDR3 gives the full variable domain: GAGVSQSPSNKVTEKGKDVELRCDPISGHTALYWYRQSLGQGLEFLIYFQGNSAPDKSGLPSDRFSAERTGGSVSTLTIQRTQQEDSAVYLCASSSTRDRGFHFGSGTRLTVV.

The genes are TRBV14 and TRBJ1-3, with TRBD1 as a possible D gene (6 bases). This CDR3 spans 18 amino acids. Trimming removed 2 bases at V and 1 base at J, with 18 bases between. Germline CDR1 reads SGHDN; CDR2 reads FVKESK. CDR3 in amino acids: CASSQIGQPKVSGNTIYF. The DNA for the CDR3 is TGTGCCAGCAGCCAAATAGGACAGCCCAAAGTGTCTGGAAACACCATATATTTT.

This clone was counted only a few times. V and J are TRBV7-6 and TRBJ2-2, with D perhaps matching TRBD2 (6 bases). There are 15 residues in the CDR3. Germline V CDR1 and CDR2: SGHVS, FNYEAQ. With 5 bases removed from V and 0 bases from J, the gap between germline ends came to 10 bases. In DNA form, the CDR3 reads TGTGCCAGCAGCCACCGGGGGACGAACACCGGGGAGCTGTTTTTT. This translates into CASSHRGTNTGELFF.

The chain uses TRBV9 and TRBJ2-1; D gene uncertain. From germline, CDR1 is SGDLS and CDR2 YYNGEE. V lost 3 bases to trimming and J lost 6 bases, with 10 bases between them. The CDR3 length is 13 residues. The CDR3 region is CASSGPPGNEQFF. The DNA of the CDR3 is TGTGCCAGCAGCGGCCCCCCCGGCAATGAGCAGTTCTTC.

This chain joins TRBV2 and TRBJ1-1, with 8 nucleotides matching TRBD1. Germline CDR1 reads SNHLY; CDR2 reads FYNNEI. V was clipped by 7 bases and J by 0 bases; unmatched bases: 4. The CDR3 has 14 residues. CDR3 region: CASKQGGVNTEAFF. For the CDR3, the DNA is TGTGCCAGCAAACAGGGGGGTGTGAACACTGAAGCTTTCTTT.

The genes are TRBV5-1 and TRBJ1-1, with TRBD1 as a possible D gene (5 bases). The germline V gene encodes CDR1 SGHRS and CDR2 YFSETQ. V gave up 0 bases and J gave up 0 bases, with 9 bases separating them. This CDR3 has 15 residues. The CDR3 spells CASSLGQGLNTEAFF. In nucleotides, the CDR3 is TGCGCCAGCAGCTTGGGGCAGGGCCTGAACACTGAAGCTTTCTTT.

V usage is TRBV5-1 and J usage is TRBJ1-1; weak D call: TRBD1 (5 bases). Trimming removed 3 bases from V and 5 bases from J, with 14 bases in between. Germline CDR1 reads SGHRS; CDR2 reads YFSETQ. The CDR3 covers 14 residues. This CDR3 is CASSWRARETEAFF. DNA for the CDR3: TGCGCCAGCAGCTGGAGAGCCAGGGAAACTGAAGCTTTCTTT. The complete variable domain, with remaining parts taken from reference TRBV5-1 and TRBJ1-1, reads KAGVTQTPRYLIKTRGQQVTLSCSPISGHRSVSWYQQTPGQGLQFLFEYFSETQRNKGNFPGRFSGRQFSNSRSEMNVSTLELGDSALYLCASSWRARETEAFFGQGTRLTVV.

This chain connects TRBV11-2 to TRBJ1-2; 8 nucleotides agree with TRBD1. V was pared by 4 bases and J by 6 bases, with 7 bases of the junction left unmatched. This CDR3 spans 14 amino acids. CDR1 is SGHAT, CDR2 FQNNGV, per germline. This CDR3 is CASSYTPGGDGYTF. DNA of the CDR3: TGTGCCAGCAGCTATACCCCAGGGGGCGATGGCTACACCTTC.

This chain connects TRBV12-3 or TRBV12-4 to TRBJ1-1; D not resolved. V lost 2 bases, J lost 6 bases, and 7 bases lay in between. This CDR3 is 12 amino acids long. In nucleotides, the CDR3 is TGTGCCAGCAGTTTAAGGAGCCCTGAAGCTTTCTTT. This sequence encodes CASSLRSPEAFF.